This record looks at one T cell receptor beta chain sequence and its context. Its specificity is unknown. The data were obtained in a study of radiotherapy plus CTLA-4 blockade in lung cancer. Whole-study results and caveats: After treatment with radiotherapy plus ipilimumab, TCR clones that came from the tumor expanded in blood.

Some clones are missing from TCRdb's copy, which holds only in-frame ones; the method was immunoSEQ multiplex PCR. The sample carries about 59,000 clones, 72% recorded once. V lost 1 base to trimming and J lost 3 bases; unmatched junction nucleotides: 6. The length of the CDR3 is 15 residues. Germline CDR1 reads MNHEY; CDR2 reads SVGAGI. Treatment of patients with chemo-refractory metastatic non-small-cell lung cancer consisted of focal radiation plus CTLA-4 blockade with ipilimumab. Sequencing used peripheral blood, obtained from a patient treated with radiotherapy plus ipilimumab. This rearrangement joins TRBV6-5 to TRBJ2-7; 7 nucleotides match TRBD2. The clonotype was recovered from a human donor with non-small cell lung cancer whose response to radiotherapy plus ipilimumab could not be evaluated. The CDR3 bases are TGTGCCAGCAGTTACTTAGCCGGCGGGGGCTACGAGCAGTACTTC. Translation gives CASSYLAGGGYEQYF.